This T cell receptor (beta chain) was recovered during a study of response to subunit inactivated influenza vaccine. Regarding the study as a whole: It was suggested by the authors that few new T cells are recruited by each seasonal influenza vaccination.

The junction had 10 bases not matched to a gene; V was cut back by 6 bases and J by 0 bases. The CDR3 has 17 amino acids. The germline V gene encodes CDR1 MDHEN and CDR2 SYDVKM. TCRdb processed the RT-PCR reads anew with MiXCR; each CDR3 protein has one entry. The sample shows just over 300,000 distinct CDR3 sequences, about a fifth of them seen only once. This clonotype occurred a few times. Its antigen is still unknown. Material: PBMCs from blood, obtained less than 22 months after vaccination. The clonotype was recovered from a man between 50 and 70 years old who received an inactivated influenza vaccine. The chain uses TRBV28 and TRBJ2-3; 9 bases align to TRBD2. CDR3 coding DNA: TGTGCCAGCAGCAGGGACCGGACTAGCGAGAGCACAGATACGCAGTATTTT. It translates to CASSRDRTSESTDTQYF.